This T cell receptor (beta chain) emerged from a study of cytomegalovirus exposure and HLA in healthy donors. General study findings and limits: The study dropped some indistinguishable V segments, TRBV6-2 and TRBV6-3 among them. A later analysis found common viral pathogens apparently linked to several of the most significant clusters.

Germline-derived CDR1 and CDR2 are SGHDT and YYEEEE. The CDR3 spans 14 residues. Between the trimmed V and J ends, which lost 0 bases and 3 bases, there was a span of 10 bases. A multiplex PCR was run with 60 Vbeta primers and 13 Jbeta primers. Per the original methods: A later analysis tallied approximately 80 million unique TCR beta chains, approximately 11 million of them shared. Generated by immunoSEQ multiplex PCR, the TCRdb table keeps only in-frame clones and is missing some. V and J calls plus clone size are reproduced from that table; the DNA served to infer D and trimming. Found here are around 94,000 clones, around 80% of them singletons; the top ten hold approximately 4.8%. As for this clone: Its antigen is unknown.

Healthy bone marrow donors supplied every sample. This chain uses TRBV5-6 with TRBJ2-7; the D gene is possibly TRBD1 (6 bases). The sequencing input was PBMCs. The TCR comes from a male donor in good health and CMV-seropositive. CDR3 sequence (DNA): TGTGCCAGCAGCTTGGGGACAGAGATCTACGAGCAGTACTTC. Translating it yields CASSLGTEIYEQYF. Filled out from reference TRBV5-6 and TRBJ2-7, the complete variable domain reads DAGVTQSPTHLIKTRGQQVTLRCSPKSGHDTVSWYQQALGQGPQFIFQYYEEEERQRGNFPDRFSGHQFPNYSSELNVNALLLGDSALYLCASSLGTEIYEQYFGPGTRLTVT.